This T cell receptor (beta chain) was recorded in a study of blood T cells in healthy people across ages. Points from the study as a whole: It was held that the diversity estimates obtained from one million T cells were underestimates. Possibly, changes in expanded clonotypes were confounded because donor CMV status was unknown.

Sample-barcoded 5' priming and a J-beta primer mix drove a second PCR of 7 to 11 cycles. TCRdb re-analysed the 5' RACE reads in MiXCR, keeping a single row per CDR3 protein. The data contain about 1.1 million distinct CDR3 sequences, less than 45% of them singletons. On this clonotype itself: The antigen remains unidentified.

The CDR3 is made up of 13 amino acids. CDR1 MNHEY and CDR2 SMNVEV come from the germline V gene (reference sequence). Trimming removed 7 bases from V and 5 bases from J; junction bases left unmatched: 4. The origin of this receptor is a young man in good health. Sequenced sample: blood. The chain links TRBV27 to TRBJ2-3, with TRBD1 matching 9 bases. The CDR3 bases are TGTGCCAGCAACAGGGGGCCCGAAGATACGCAGTATTTT. Protein: CASNRGPEDTQYF.